This entry features one TCR beta chain sequence. This specimen belongs to a study of control samples from healthy donors and cancer patients. Trimming took 1 base from V and 3 from J, leaving 9 bases between them. Looked up from germline, CDR1 is MNHNS and CDR2 is SASEGT. The CDR3 loop spans 15 amino acids. Assay used: immunoSEQ multiplex PCR; TCRdb lists only in-frame clones, some missing. The table records roughly 170,000 clones, almost 90% of them present only once. This sequence originates from a woman aged 25-40 years in good health. Specimen: blood. The V call is TRBV6-1, the J call TRBJ1-4; the D is unclear. CDR3 region: CASSEEAIANEKLFF. CDR3 sequence (DNA): TGTGCCAGCAGTGAAGAGGCCATCGCTAATGAAAAACTGTTTTTT.